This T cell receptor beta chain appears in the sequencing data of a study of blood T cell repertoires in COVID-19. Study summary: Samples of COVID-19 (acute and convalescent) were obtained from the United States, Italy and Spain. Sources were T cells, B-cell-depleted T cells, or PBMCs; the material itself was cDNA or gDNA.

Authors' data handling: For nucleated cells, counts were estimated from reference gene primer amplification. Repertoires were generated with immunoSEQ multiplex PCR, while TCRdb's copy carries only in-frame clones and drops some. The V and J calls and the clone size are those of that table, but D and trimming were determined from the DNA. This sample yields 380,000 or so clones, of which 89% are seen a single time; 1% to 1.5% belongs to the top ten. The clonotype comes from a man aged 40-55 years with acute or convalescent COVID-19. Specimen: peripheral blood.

CDR3 loop: CASTNWRAESMNTEAFF. CDR3 DNA: TGTGCCAGCACGAACTGGCGGGCAGAAAGCATGAACACTGAAGCTTTCTTT. The rearrangement uses TRBV27 and TRBJ1-1; D is undetermined. Germline V lookup: CDR1 MNHEY, CDR2 SMNVEV (reference sequence). V shed 7 bases and J shed 0 bases, with 21 bases lying between them. The CDR3 consists of 17 residues.